This T cell receptor beta chain is drawn from a study of PD-1 blockade in classical Hodgkin lymphoma. The CDR3 is 15 residues long. Unmatched junction bases numbered 3, after V lost 5 bases and J lost 3 bases. Germline CDR1 reads SEHNR; CDR2 reads FQNEAQ (reference sequence). Assay used: immunoSEQ multiplex PCR; TCRdb lists only in-frame clones, some missing. The profile shows 15,000 to 20,000 clones, around three fifths of them singletons. Study results and caveats: Healthy donors reportedly exceeded newly diagnosed patients in baseline TCR diversity.

Each patient's relapse followed autologous stem cell transplantation, and brentuximab vedotin exposure varied. Best overall response was complete response, partial response or progressive disease in these relapsed/refractory classical Hodgkin lymphoma patients. Regarding this clone: Its antigen remains unknown.

The rearrangement uses TRBV7-9 and TRBJ2-1; 11 bases are a match to TRBD1. Sequences were derived from peripheral blood mononuclear cells (PBMCs), sampled before the second cycle of nivolumab. The receptor's source is a human donor with classical Hodgkin lymphoma. CDR3 amino acids: CASSLDRGLYNEQFF. The CDR3, as DNA: TGTGCCAGCAGCCTGGACAGGGGGCTCTACAATGAGCAGTTCTTC.